This T cell receptor beta chain was obtained from a study of blood T cell repertoires in COVID-19. As for the study in general: Sites in the United States, Italy and Spain provided acute and convalescent COVID-19 samples. T cells, B-cell-depleted T cells, or PBMCs supplied cDNA or gDNA.

In the original analysis: It was from reference gene primer amplification that nucleated cell counts were estimated. Measured with immunoSEQ multiplex PCR; TCRdb has only the in-frame clones, and not every one. D and trimming come from the DNA, and the V and J calls and clone size come from that table. This table has around 250,000 clones, under 90% appearing once. The length of the CDR3 is 17 residues. The germline V gene encodes CDR1 SGHNT and CDR2 YENEEA. Losses at the gene ends were 5 bases for V and 2 bases for J; bases not matched to a gene: 4. The chain carries TRBV11-3 and TRBJ2-1; TRBD2 agrees at 15 bases. Source material: peripheral blood. The sequence was collected from a woman in her thirties or forties who had recovered from COVID-19. CDR3 nucleotide sequence: TGTGCCAGCAGCCTCGGACTAGCGGGAGGGGCCTACAATGAGCAGTTCTTC. Translating it yields CASSLGLAGGAYNEQFF.